The 30 T cell receptor beta chains given below trace back to one sample, sequenced in a study of blood T cells in healthy people across ages. The authors ran a second PCR of about 7 to 12 cycles using a sample-barcoded 5' primer and a J-beta primer mix. TCRdb re-called the 5' RACE reads through MiXCR, storing one row per CDR3 protein. The table lists fewer than 950,000 distinct CDR3 sequences, around 36% of them singletons. Sequenced input: blood. The receptors were gathered from a man aged 18 to 30 in good health.

Of note for this clonotype: This may be a read error: a much more frequent sequence differs by one nucleotide. The gene calls are TRBV29-1 and TRBJ2-1; unclear D gene. This CDR3 spans 14 amino acids. CDR1 is SQVTM and CDR2 is ANQGSEA in the germline V gene. V was shortened by 7 bases and J by 1 base, with 14 bases between the two germline ends. The CDR3 DNA reads as TGCAGCGGACCCAGGCTTACTTCCTACAATGAGCAGTTCTTC. Its protein product is CSGPRLTSYNEQFF.

About this clonotype: Just one base apart from a much larger clone, this may be a read error. The chain uses TRBV4-2 and TRBJ2-4; 8 bases agree with TRBD2. The CDR3 runs to 18 residues. Per germline, CDR1 LGHNA and CDR2 YNFKEQ. The V and J ends lost 0 bases and 12 bases, in that order; junction bases with no gene match: 19. The CDR3 DNA follows: TGTGCCAGCAGCCAAGAAAATTTGGAGCGGGGGAGTCTCTACGATCAGTACTTC. Protein product: CASSQENLERGSLYDQYF.

V and J are TRBV18 and TRBJ1-1; 7 bases are shared with TRBD1. V shed 2 bases, J shed 5 bases, and the junction held 5 bases outside the gene matches. This CDR3 is built from 14 residues. The germline V gene encodes CDR1 KGHSH and CDR2 LQKENI. The CDR3 loop reads CASSPDAGQTEAFF. The CDR3 DNA follows: TGTGCCAGCTCACCAGATGCGGGACAGACTGAAGCTTTCTTT.

This clonotype was seen a single time. This chain connects TRBV7-2 to TRBJ1-5; D remains unclear. Germline loops: CDR1 SGHTA, CDR2 FQGNSA. Trimming cost V 2 bases and J 0 bases, with 11 bases left between them. The CDR3 spans 16 residues. The CDR3 loop is CASSLLEAGSNQPQHF. In nucleotides, the CDR3 is TGTGCCAGCAGCTTATTAGAGGCGGGTAGCAATCAGCCCCAGCATTTT.

V is TRBV4-3 and J is TRBJ1-2; 8 nucleotides match TRBD1. Trimming removed 4 bases from V and 3 bases from J; junction bases left unmatched: 4. CDR3 length equals 14 residues. Germline-derived CDR1 and CDR2 are LGHNA and YSLEER. CDR3 DNA sequence: TGCGCCAGCAGCCCCTCAGGGGGCCACTATGGCTACACCTTC. Its translation is CASSPSGGHYGYTF.

This clonotype was counted a few times. The DNA for the CDR3 is TGTGCCAGCAGTCCCCAAGGGGAGGCAAACAATGAGCAGTACTTC. Encoded protein: CASSPQGEANNEQYF. The chain joins TRBV28 to TRBJ2-7, with D perhaps matching TRBD2 (6 bases). The CDR3 extends over 15 amino acids. Trimming took 5 bases from V and 7 from J, leaving 21 bases between them. Per the germline V gene, CDR1 is MDHEN and CDR2 is SYDVKM.

The genes are TRBV6-2 or TRBV6-3 and TRBJ1-2; D is possibly TRBD1 (5 bases). V lost 4 bases, J lost 11 bases, and 14 bases lay in between. This CDR3 has 12 residues. Germline assignment: CDR1 MNHEY and CDR2 SVGEGT. The CDR3 sequence is CASSSTGRWYTF. The CDR3 DNA follows: TGTGCCAGCAGTTCCACAGGACGTTGGTACACCTTC.

This clonotype was detected only a few times. The chain links TRBV20-1 to TRBJ1-5, with TRBD1 identical over 7 bases. V gave up 5 bases and J gave up 2 bases; unmatched junction bases: 15. Germline values: CDR1 DFQATT, CDR2 SNEGSKA (reference sequence). CDR3 length: 17 amino acids. The CDR3 region is CSAPKNTGDGRNQPQHF. The CDR3 region has the DNA TGCAGTGCTCCGAAAAATACAGGGGACGGGCGCAATCAGCCCCAGCATTTT.

This clonotype was found many times. This sequence joins TRBV29-1 and TRBJ2-1; TRBD1 aligns across 8 bases. The CDR3 runs to 12 residues. From germline, CDR1 is SQVTM and CDR2 ANQGSEA. Trimming cost V 3 bases and J 8 bases; bases outside gene matches: 3. CDR3 sequence (DNA): TGCAGCGTTGATTCGACAGGGGATGAGCAGTTCTTC. It is translated as CSVDSTGDEQFF.

V is TRBV9 and J is TRBJ2-1; D assignment may be TRBD1 or TRBD2 (6 bases each). CDR3 length: 16 amino acids. Deletions cut 4 bases from V and 7 bases from J, with 21 bases between. CDR1 is SGDLS and CDR2 is YYNGEE in the germline V gene. CDR3 sequence: CASSPGGFMGPNEQFF. DNA of the CDR3: TGTGCCAGCAGCCCCGGGGGCTTTATGGGCCCAAATGAGCAGTTCTTC.

This clonotype has just a few counts. V usage is TRBV12-3 or TRBV12-4 and J usage is TRBJ2-7; TRBD2 is a possible D gene (6 bases). This CDR3 has 14 amino acids. The V end lost 7 bases, the J end lost 1 base, and 14 bases lay between the germline ends. The CDR3 spells CASTWGVPSYEQYF. CDR3 in DNA: TGTGCCAGCACCTGGGGGGTCCCTTCCTACGAGCAGTACTTC.

The chain uses TRBV12-3 or TRBV12-4 and TRBJ1-5; D remains ambiguous. Between the trimmed V and J ends, which lost 4 bases and 0 bases, there was a span of 7 bases. The CDR3 consists of 14 residues. The CDR3 spells CASSSRLSNQPQHF. The CDR3 DNA reads as TGTGCCAGCAGTTCGAGGCTTAGCAATCAGCCCCAGCATTTT.

This clonotype came up a few times. The V gene is TRBV5-1, the J gene TRBJ1-1, with D uncertain. Trimming removed 4 bases at V and 4 bases at J, with 17 bases between. This CDR3 has 15 amino acids. From germline, CDR1 is SGHRS and CDR2 YFSETQ. The CDR3 reads CASSLQTGLGTEAFF. DNA for the CDR3: TGCGCCAGCAGCCTCCAGACCGGGCTGGGCACTGAAGCTTTCTTT.

In its sample, this clonotype was seen many times. This chain joins TRBV10-3 and TRBJ1-2, with 8 bases aligning to TRBD1. Trimming cost V 6 bases and J 0 bases; bases outside gene matches: 12. Germline CDR1 and CDR2: ENHRY and SYGVKD. The length of the CDR3 is 17 residues. The CDR3: CAIRGLSTGEPNYGYTF. CDR3 sequence (DNA): TGTGCCATCAGGGGGCTTTCGACAGGGGAGCCTAACTATGGCTACACCTTC.

The V gene is TRBV7-2, the J gene TRBJ2-4; maybe TRBD2 (5 bases). The J call is doubtful: the DNA matches TRBJ2-7 better. There are 13 residues in the CDR3. Germline CDR1 is SGHTA and CDR2 is FQGNSA. The CDR3 DNA sequence: TGTGCCAGCAGCCGTCGGGATGGATCCGAGCAGTACTTC. Its protein is CASSRRDGSEQYF.

This sequence joins TRBV4-3 and TRBJ2-5, with D possibly being TRBD2 (7 bases). Germline loops: CDR1 LGHNA, CDR2 YSLEER. Trimming cost V 0 bases and J 5 bases, with 16 bases left between them. There are 16 residues in the CDR3. This CDR3 is CASSQDVTGREETQYF. The CDR3 DNA reads as TGCGCCAGCAGCCAAGATGTAACAGGGAGGGAGGAGACCCAGTACTTC.

This chain joins TRBV14 and TRBJ1-2; no clear D gene. The length of the CDR3 is 15 residues. V was pared by 3 bases and J by 0 bases, with 11 bases between. The germline V gene encodes CDR1 SGHDN and CDR2 FVKESK. The DNA for the CDR3 is TGTGCCAGCAGCCAGACCGGGCCCGCTAACTATGGCTACACCTTC. This sequence encodes CASSQTGPANYGYTF.

In this sample, this clonotype turned up a few times. This rearrangement joins TRBV4-2 to TRBJ1-6; possible D gene TRBD1, 6 bases. V gave up 0 bases and J gave up 7 bases, with 13 bases separating them. The V gene's germline CDR1 is LGHNA and CDR2 YNFKEQ. CDR3 length: 16 amino acids. This chain's CDR3 is CASSQDARGGNSPLHF. The CDR3 region has the DNA TGTGCCAGCAGCCAAGATGCCAGGGGAGGAAATTCACCCCTCCACTTT.

This clonotype was counted a few times. The chain is built from TRBV3-1 and TRBJ2-5; the D is unclear. This CDR3 is built from 15 residues. Germline V gives CDR1 LGHDT, CDR2 YNNKEL (reference sequence). V lost 0 bases and J 1 base, leaving 9 bases between the germline ends. CDR3: CASSQDGSAQETQYF. CDR3 sequence (DNA): TGTGCCAGCAGCCAAGATGGGTCCGCCCAAGAGACCCAGTACTTC.

This clonotype occurred a few times. The V gene is TRBV7-2, the J gene TRBJ1-1; no definite D call. Germline CDR1 reads SGHTA; CDR2 reads FQGNSA. V was cut by 5 bases and J by 4 bases, with 14 bases left in between. This CDR3 has 14 amino acids. For the CDR3, the DNA is TGTGCCAGCAGCGGGAGAAGGGCCTCCACTGAAGCTTTCTTT. Protein: CASSGRRASTEAFF. The full variable domain, rest sourced from reference TRBV7-2 and TRBJ1-1, is GAGVSQSPSNKVTEKGKDVELRCDPISGHTALYWYRQSLGQGLEFLIYFQGNSAPDKSGLPSDRFSAERTGGSVSTLTIQRTQQEDSAVYLCASSGRRASTEAFFGQGTRLTVV.

J is TRBJ2-3 and V is TRBV7-6; no clear D. Trimming left V 2 bases short and J 5 bases short, with 11 bases between. Germline CDR1 reads SGHVS; CDR2 reads FNYEAQ. The CDR3 extends over 14 amino acids. CDR3 sequence reads: CASSLMIGIDTQYF. The DNA of the CDR3 is TGTGCCAGCAGCTTAATGATCGGCATAGATACGCAGTATTTT.

Turning to this clonotype: Possible read error: a much larger clone is one base away. The gene calls are TRBV20-1 and TRBJ2-1; tentatively, D is TRBD2 (6 bases). V gave up 6 bases and J gave up 6 bases, with 12 bases separating them. CDR1 and CDR2 from the germline V gene are DFQATT and SNEGSKA (reference sequence). This CDR3 contains 12 residues. The DNA of the CDR3 is TGCAGTGCGTTGACTAGGCTCAATGAGCAGTTCTTC. This encodes CSALTRLNEQFF.

Details on this clonotype: This clone may be a read error of a much larger clone one base away. The chain couples TRBV2 to TRBJ2-7; TRBD1 or TRBD2 may be the D gene (5 bases each). The CDR3 contains 15 residues. The germline V gene encodes CDR1 SNHLY and CDR2 FYNNEI. The V end was cut by 4 bases, the J end by 7 bases, with 20 bases between. The CDR3 nucleotides read TGTGCCAGCAGTGTGGGACCCTGGGAGAGGAATGAGCAGTACTTC. Its protein is CASSVGPWERNEQYF.

V is TRBV20-1 and J is TRBJ2-1; D ambiguous. CDR1 is DFQATT and CDR2 is SNEGSKA in the germline V gene (reference sequence). The germline V and J ends were trimmed by 0 bases and 5 bases, with 20 bases remaining between them. The CDR3 totals 17 residues. CDR3 amino acids: CSARDPVAATYNNEQFF. The CDR3 region has the DNA TGCAGTGCTAGAGACCCCGTGGCAGCTACTTATAACAATGAGCAGTTCTTC.

In its sample, this clonotype was seen a few times. The chain joins TRBV9 to TRBJ1-2, with D possibly being TRBD1 (6 bases). Trimming stripped 3 bases from V and 5 bases from J, with 20 bases between. This CDR3 has 16 residues. Germline V gene data show CDR1 as SGDLS and CDR2 as YYNGEE. The CDR3, as DNA: TGTGCCAGCAGCGCGGACACGGGGGCCTCCCGTTATGGCTACACCTTC. This translates into CASSADTGASRYGYTF. The whole variable domain, remainder taken from reference TRBV9 and TRBJ1-2, is DSGVTQTPKHLITATGQRVTLRCSPRSGDLSVYWYQQSLDQGLQFLIQYYNGEERAKGNILERFSAQQFPDLHSELNLSSLELGDSALYFCASSADTGASRYGYTFGSGTRLTVV.

This clonotype has just a few counts. The chain recombines TRBV9 with TRBJ1-2; 10 bases match TRBD1. This CDR3 comprises 16 residues. The ends lost 0 bases at V and 0 bases at J; junction bases unmatched: 2. Looked up from germline, CDR1 is SGDLS and CDR2 is YYNGEE. CDR3 bases: TGTGCCAGCAGCGTAGGGACAGGGGGTACTAACTATGGCTACACCTTC. Residues: CASSVGTGGTNYGYTF.

V and J are TRBV20-1 and TRBJ1-5; 7 bases align to TRBD1. The CDR3 runs 13 residues. J lost 7 bases, V lost 1 base, and 4 bases had no gene match. CDR1 DFQATT and CDR2 SNEGSKA come from the germline V gene (reference sequence). Here the CDR3 DNA reads TGCAGTGCTAGAGCCCGGGACAGCCAGCCCCAGCATTTT. This sequence encodes CSARARDSQPQHF.

This sequence joins TRBV21-1 and TRBJ2-4; the DNA was not compared with TRBD1, the D call given in the table. Matching the DNA end better, TRBJ2-5 makes the J call doubtful. TRBV21-1 is shown as a pseudogene. The CDR3 contains 15 residues. CDR3 protein: CASTPIGRAQETQYF. In DNA, the CDR3 is TGTGCCAGCACCCCAATTGGCAGGGCGCAAGAGACCCAGTACTTC.

V usage is TRBV5-5 and J usage is TRBJ2-5; 10 nucleotides align to TRBD2. The J segment lost 5 bases and the V segment lost 0 bases, leaving 13 bases of the junction unmatched. The CDR3 length is 18 residues. Per the germline V gene, CDR1 is SGHKS and CDR2 is YYEKEE (reference sequence). CDR3 nucleotide sequence: TGTGCCAGCAGCTTGGATAGCGGGGGGTCTTTAATCCGGGAGACCCAGTACTTC. Its protein is CASSLDSGGSLIRETQYF.

This clonotype was detected a few times. This chain uses TRBV14 with TRBJ1-1, with TRBD1 matching over 7 bases. CDR1 is SGHDN, CDR2 FVKESK, per germline. J was trimmed by 0 bases and V by 4 bases; bases with no gene match: 8. The CDR3 is made up of 16 amino acids. CDR3 nucleotide sequence: TGTGCCAGCAGCCCACGAGGGGGCAAGGTGAACACTGAAGCTTTCTTT. Amino acid sequence: CASSPRGGKVNTEAFF.